A single sample gave rise to the 5 T cell receptor beta chains below, sequenced in a study of T cells after yellow fever vaccination. TCRdb analysed the 5' RACE reads with MiXCR anew, one entry per CDR3 protein. The sample includes about 46,000 distinct CDR3 sequences, approximately 6.3% seen only once; the top ten take roughly a tenth. Specimen: PBMCs, either bulk or a sorted T-cell subset (CD4+, CD8+, memory, or dextramer-sorted; not recorded which), collected 45 days after the yellow fever booster vaccination. These receptors were taken from a man aged 30-40 years who received the YFV17D yellow fever vaccine.

A few counts support this clonotype. CDR3 protein: CSARGVSGRAWDEQFF. The CDR3 DNA follows: TGCAGTGCTAGAGGCGTCAGCGGGAGGGCCTGGGATGAGCAGTTCTTC. The chain has TRBV20-1 and TRBJ2-1, with TRBD2 identical over 10 bases. The CDR3 spans 16 residues. CDR1 is DFQATT and CDR2 is SNEGSKA in the germline V gene (reference sequence). J gave up 8 bases and V 1 base, and 11 bases lay outside the gene matches.

This clonotype was counted between two and nine times. Here the CDR3 reads CASSFSALGTSGYNEQFF. The CDR3 bases are TGTGCCAGCAGCTTTTCGGCTCTCGGGACTAGCGGCTACAATGAGCAGTTCTTC. The chain uses TRBV11-2 and TRBJ2-1; 11 positions agree with TRBD2. V dropped 3 bases and J dropped 3; count of bases not matched to a gene: 10. The CDR3 is made up of 18 amino acids. Germline V CDR1 and CDR2: SGHAT, FQNNGV.

This clonotype has a handful of counts. This sequence joins TRBV20-1 and TRBJ1-6, with D perhaps matching TRBD1 (6 bases). Looked up from germline, CDR1 is DFQATT and CDR2 is SNEGSKA (reference sequence). The CDR3 runs to 14 residues. The V end lost 4 bases, the J end lost 1 base, and 8 bases lay between the germline ends. This CDR3 reads CSATGVSYNSPLHF. The CDR3 region has the DNA TGCAGTGCTACAGGGGTTTCCTATAATTCACCCCTCCACTTT.

This clonotype was seen ten or more times. This rearrangement joins TRBV3-1 to TRBJ2-1; TRBD1 aligns across 10 bases. V lost 4 bases and J lost 8; bases outside the gene matches: 17. Looked up from germline, CDR1 is LGHDT and CDR2 is YNNKEL (reference sequence). The CDR3 extends over 18 amino acids. The CDR3 DNA sequence: TGTGCCAGCAGCCCACCCGGTCCAAAAGGACAGGGGGGGCATGAGCAGTTCTTC. It yields the protein CASSPPGPKGQGGHEQFF.

Many counts were recorded for this clonotype. The chain has TRBV5-1 and TRBJ2-5; D gene ambiguous. Deletions cut 1 base from V and 6 bases from J, with 7 bases between. The germline V gene encodes CDR1 SGHRS and CDR2 YFSETQ. The CDR3 is 12 residues long. This chain's CDR3 is CASSLLGQTQYF. The CDR3 region has the DNA TGCGCCAGCAGCTTGTTGGGTCAGACCCAGTACTTC.